The clone carrying this T cell receptor (beta chain) was recorded at least ten times. Its specificity is not known. These data are taken from a study of T-cell reconstitution after alpha-beta-depleted transplantation in children. Study-wide results and limits: The authors attributed T-cell counts and diversity one year after transplant mostly to newly produced T cells. Two months or so post-transplant, alpha-beta T cells reportedly derived from several hundred expanded graft clones. Surviving thymic progenitors and recipient T cells were the source of high TCRbeta diversity at day 60 in some patients.

A TCRbeta library incorporating unique molecular identifiers was prepared. TCRdb itself ran the PCR reads through MiXCR, one entry per CDR3 protein. Seen here are some 300,000 distinct CDR3 sequences, approximately 7.3% observed once, and the top ten hold approximately 9.6%. V lost 4 bases to trimming and J lost 2 bases, with 6 bases between them. CDR3 length equals 13 residues. CDR1 and CDR2 from the germline V gene are SGDLS and YYNGEE. The source was peripheral blood, collected 360 days after TCRalphabeta/CD19-depleted stem cell transplant. This TCR was sampled from a female patient aged 2 to 10 who had a stem cell transplant for Fanconi anemia, so the T cells may come from the graft donor. V and J are TRBV9 and TRBJ2-2; unclear D gene. The CDR3 nucleotides are TGTGCCAGCAGCTCCGACAACACCGGGGAGCTGTTTTTT. It codes for CASSSDNTGELFF.